This T cell receptor (beta chain) derives from a study of CD8+CD57+ T cells in acquired aplastic anemia (dated by TCRdb to 2016 to 2019). At the level of the whole study: A mean of approximately 3 ug of DNA, ranging from 0.2 to 27.4 ug, was extracted from sorted CD4+ and CD8+ cells. CD8+CD57+ expansion was defined as a frequency above the mean frequency observed in healthy subjects.

The CDR3, cysteine through phenylalanine, is 17 amino acids long. Only the CDR3 region is kept as DNA, spanning 51 bases read in frame from base 1. From the germline V gene (reference sequence), CDR1 is SEHNR and CDR2 is FQNEAQ. TCR beta VDJ combination and CDR3 sequence profiling used genomic DNA as the template. An Illumina HiSeq 2000 was the platform used for TCR repertoire sequencing. As for how the authors treated the data: TRBV/TRBJ rearrangement plots, CDR3 size and DJ length profiles, and Simpson's diversity index were used to assess repertoires. The immunodominant clone was defined as the most abundant DNA sequence in deep sequencing data. CDR3 amino acid sequences were screened for sharing across subjects and were compared with published repertoires and the VDJdb database. TCRdb reanalyzed the raw reads on its own, using fastp at Q25 for trimming and MiXCR for clone calling, and kept in-frame beta chains. Identical CDR3 proteins give one entry, which carries the most common genes and DNA. These V and J calls derive from TCRdb rather than the authors' analysis. For this sample there are roughly 240,000 distinct CDR3 sequences; around 43% appear just once. The ten largest clonotypes hold approximately 7.8% of the sample.

Summary of the overall study and its limitations: Around 27 CD8+ CDR3 sequences were found to be shared between patients and controls, but these sequences appeared to be highly expressed in patients and within the immunodominant clones of the patients. Between patients and healthy controls, no significant difference in CD8+ Simpson's diversity was found (P=0.060).

This clonotype was counted only a few times. Its antigen is not yet known. This may be a read error: a much more frequent sequence differs by one nucleotide. The patients picked for sequencing were ones in whom flow cytometry had shown an expansion of CD8+CD57+ cells. Every patient had severe acquired aplastic anemia, diagnosed using the International Study of Aplastic Anemia and Agranulocytosis and Camitta criteria. Patients had received no therapy at the time of blood sampling. The study deep-sequenced TCR repertoires of sorted CD4+ and CD8+ blood T cells from severe aplastic anemia patients and healthy subjects. Patients were enrolled under clinicaltrials.gov protocols 00001620, 01623167, 00001397, 00071045, 00081523 and 00961064 in the USA. Ficoll-Paque density gradient centrifugation was used to isolate peripheral blood mononuclear cells. Before DNA was extracted, CD4+ and CD8+ T cells were sorted using either FACS or magnetic beads.

The source of this sequence is a human donor with aplastic anemia. The chain is encoded by TRBV7-9 joined to TRBJ2-2; the D region possibly corresponds to TRBD2 (6 bases align). The specimen was sorted CD4+, CD8+, or CD8+CD57+ T cells (not recorded which) from PBMCs. The DNA is as follows: TGTGCCAGCAGCTTAGATTATTGGACTGTGATATTGGGGGGGCTGTTTTTT. This translates into CASSLDYWTVILGGLFF.